This T cell receptor beta chain originates from a study of spatial heterogeneity in lung cancer (dated by TCRdb to between 2018 and 2021). Turning to the overall study: More beta-chain than alpha-chain transcripts were consistently detected, likely reflecting higher beta-chain transcript abundance. In the raw uncorrected reads, each unique combination of TCR and UMI appeared on average more than ten times. In non-small cell lung cancer, the study quantitatively compared TCR alpha and beta repertoires across several tumor regions, matched nontumor lung, and blood. TCR repertoire features were related to nonsynonymous mutation counts determined by whole-exome sequencing of tumor tissue. Both alpha and beta chains were TCR-sequenced in about 240 tumor regions, about 64 matched nontumor lung samples and over 55 PBMC samples obtained at surgery.

General findings and caveats noted by the study authors: Additional single-cell paired TCR alpha and beta sequencing was considered necessary to confirm, at a functional level, the hypothesis that regional TCRs recognize regional mutations. Ubiquitous expanded tumor TCRs showed up in blood more often at tumor resection than at routine follow-up.

This clonotype has ten or more counts. Its recognized antigen is unknown. Nothing much larger sits one base from this clone, and base qualities are not available. Libraries were prepared through 5' RACE. TCRdb lists the instrument as NextSeq 500. The TCR library protocol attached a unique molecular identifier to each TCR cDNA molecule to allow correction of PCR and sequencing errors. The original pipeline was this. TCR identification, UMI-based error correction and CDR3 extraction were all carried out with Decombinator tools. Expanded TCRs were defined as those above a frequency of 2 per 1,000, corresponding to the top 1% of the tumor frequency distribution. Rényi diversity was computed with the R vegan package after subsampling each repertoire 100 times to 5,000 TCRs. To build CDR3 similarity networks, amino acid triplet string-kernel similarity was used, and CDR3s were connected when their pairwise similarity was above 0.82. TCRdb trimmed public reads at Q25 via fastp, called clones via MiXCR and kept in-frame beta chains. Rows are unified per CDR3 protein, each entry keeping the most common DNA and genes. The V and J calls follow TCRdb's processing rather than the paper's. Across this sample there are tens of thousands of distinct CDR3 sequences, with about 9.4% seen only once. The leading ten clones occupy roughly 7.2% of the sample.

This specimen's time point label, per the study, means: sample taken at primary tumor resection. Whole RNA extracted from tumor and nontumor lung tissue, or from cryopreserved PBMC samples, was used for TCR sequencing without cell sorting. Donors were 65 to 85 patients with early-stage, untreated non-small cell lung cancer from the lung TRACERx cohort. Only patients with enough RNA available from two or more tumor regions were chosen for TCR sequencing. The V end gives up 5 bases and the J end 2 bases, leaving 3 bases in the junction not matched to a gene. Taken from the germline V gene (reference sequence), the CDR1 and CDR2 loops are LNHDA and SQIVND. The CDR3 holds 15 amino acids from the cysteine to the phenylalanine. CDR3 DNA only is kept here, 45 bases in frame from base 1.

Here the sequenced sample was PBMCs, taken at surgery. The TCR originated in a male donor with early-stage non-small cell lung cancer. Rearrangement joined TRBV19 to TRBJ2-2, with 9 bases aligning to TRBD1. The bases read TGTGCCAGTAGTCGACAGGGGGTAAACACCGGGGAGCTGTTTTTT. Translated, this gives CASSRQGVNTGELFF.